A few counts support the clone carrying this T cell receptor beta chain. This entry comes from a study of molecular identifiers for immune sequencing clone quantification. At the level of the study: Replicates partitioned RNA from approximately 20,000 or 98,000 naive CD8 cells into five parts, sequencing four.

A single record per CDR3 protein comes from TCRdb applying MiXCR to the PCR reads. The sample shows about half a million distinct CDR3 sequences, about 22% of them seen only once. This CDR3 has 15 residues. The germline CDR1 and CDR2 sequences are LGHNA and YSLEER. The V and J ends lost 0 bases and 5 bases respectively, with 11 bases between them. Sorting recovered naive CD8 T cells on a CD8+CD4-CCR7+CD45RA+ profile. The sequence was obtained from a human donor in good health. Some libraries in this study had Jurkat cell RNA spiked in. J is TRBJ2-1 and V is TRBV4-3; D is uncertain. The sequenced sample was naive CD8+ T cells from blood, with Jurkat cell RNA spiked in. Documented subset: FACS-sorted CD8+CD4-CCR7+CD45RA+ naive T cells. The CDR3 sequence is CASSQDRVPHNEQFF. The CDR3 DNA is TGCGCCAGCAGCCAAGATCGCGTCCCCCACAATGAGCAGTTCTTC.